A selection of T cell receptor beta chains follows, all from one sample in a study of human T cells and chemical hapten exposure. TCRdb analysed the RACE reads with MiXCR anew, one entry per CDR3 protein. In the table there are around 380,000 distinct CDR3 sequences, 4.8% of which are singletons. Sequenced here: whole blood, sampled in connection with sensitization to the hapten diphenylcyclopropenone (DPC). Receptors were obtained from a woman aged 45-65 years with alopecia areata. Some clones in this sample may be carry-over from other donors' samples. Each CDR3 is given without its conserved first and last residue. Size tells how often a clone was seen (once, few, many) or the class of an expanded clone, and some rows leave it out.

V | size | length | CDR3
TRBV5-1 | many | 16 | ASSLPEVGRGLRDEQF
TRBV4-2 | few | 12 | ASSPPTGDYGYT
TRBV6-6 | NA | 14 | ASSNWGNGATDTQY
TRBV15 | NA | 15 | ATSRGTTSGRTDTQY
TRBV12-3/TRBV12-4 | many | 10 | ASRGVDTEAF
TRBV4-1 | few | 14 | ASSLGRARSGNEQF
TRBV13 | NA | 10 | ASSSLSNEQF
TRBV20-1 | NA | 11 | SVNDRHTDTQY
TRBV20-1 | many | 17 | SARGQPNRASAILTEAF
TRBV9 | NA | 13 | ASSVEGTNTDTQY
TRBV29-1 | few | 9 | SVRGVETQY
TRBV12-3/TRBV12-4 | many | 12 | ASSVQGAGQPQH
TRBV12-5 | few | 12 | ASGFGGYTGELF
TRBV4-1 | few | 12 | ASSQDSQANEQY
TRBV28 | NA | 14 | ASSPSGLGSYNEQF
TRBV30 | many | 10 | AWSVTRSEQY
TRBV24-1 | few | 12 | ATSDGTAPRSYT
TRBV7-2 | few | 13 | ASSTPRLTNEKLF
TRBV6-5 | few | 13 | ASRAGQGVVYEQY
TRBV20-1 | few | 10 | SAREGAKGYT
TRBV6-5 | many | 10 | ASSYHNSPLH
TRBV19 | few | 13 | ASSLAWGPYNEQF
TRBV5-1 | few | 13 | ASSFPGQGRNEQF
TRBV11-2 | NA | 11 | ASSLESGVVYT
TRBV6-2/TRBV6-3 | NA | 10 | ASSRTRLEQY
TRBV7-2 | many | 13 | ASSNDRVGNQPQH
TRBV5-4 | NA | 16 | ASSLGYHRGRMTDTQY
TRBV19 | NA | 12 | ASSIQGANEKLF
TRBV20-1 | many | 11 | SARGQVYTEAF
TRBV10-3 | few | 10 | AISESTGGAF
TRBV20-1 | many | 11 | SAPPRQGNEQF
TRBV2 | few | 13 | ASSEPGQLNSPLH
TRBV6-5 | few | 12 | ASSYYAHQETQY
TRBV30 | NA | 11 | AWSVGPGNEQF
TRBV7-3 | many | 11 | ASRPSRSTEAF
TRBV9 | many | 13 | ASSVEAGVEDTQY
TRBV12-3/TRBV12-4 | many | 11 | ASSLGEGVGAF
TRBV7-9 | many | 10 | ASSQGTGELF
TRBV6-8 | many | 12 | ASPEQGDNSPLH
TRBV28 | few | 13 | ASSPPGQYNSPLH
TRBV5-4 | NA | 12 | ASSLGDRGSEQY
TRBV28 | few | 13 | ASSFGGSGSGEQY
TRBV4-2 | few | 14 | ASSRLDGGRFNEQF
TRBV29-1 | NA | 10 | SVARVQETQY
TRBV5-1 | many | 11 | ASSLKGYDEQY
TRBV6-5 | many | 12 | ASRPAGGTDTQY
TRBV7-2 | NA | 15 | ASSLSPRQVAKNIQY